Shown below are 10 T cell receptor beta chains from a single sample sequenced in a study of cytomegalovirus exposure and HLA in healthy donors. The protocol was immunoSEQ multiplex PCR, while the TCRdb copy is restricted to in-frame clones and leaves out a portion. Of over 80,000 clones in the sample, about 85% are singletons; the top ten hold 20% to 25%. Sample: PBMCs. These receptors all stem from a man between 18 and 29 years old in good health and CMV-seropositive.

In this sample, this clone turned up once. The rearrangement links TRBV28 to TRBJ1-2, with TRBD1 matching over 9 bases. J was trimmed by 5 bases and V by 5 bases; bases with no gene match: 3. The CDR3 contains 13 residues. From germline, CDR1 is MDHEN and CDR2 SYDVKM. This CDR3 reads CASSGGTGYGYTF. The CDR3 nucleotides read TGTGCCAGCAGTGGCGGGACAGGGTATGGCTACACCTTC.

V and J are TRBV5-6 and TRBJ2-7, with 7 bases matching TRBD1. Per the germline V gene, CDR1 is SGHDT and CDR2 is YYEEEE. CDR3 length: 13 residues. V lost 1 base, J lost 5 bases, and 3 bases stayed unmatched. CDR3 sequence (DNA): TGTGCCAGCAGCTTGATACAGGGGAACGAGCAGTACGTC. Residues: CASSLIQGNEQYV.

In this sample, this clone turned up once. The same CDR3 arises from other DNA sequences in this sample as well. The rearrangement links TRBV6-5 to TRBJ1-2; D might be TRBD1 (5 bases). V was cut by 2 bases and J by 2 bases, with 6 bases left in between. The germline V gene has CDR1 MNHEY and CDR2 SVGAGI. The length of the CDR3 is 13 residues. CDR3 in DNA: TGTGCCAGCAGTTACGGACAAAACTATGGCTACACCTTC. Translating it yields CASSYGQNYGYTF.

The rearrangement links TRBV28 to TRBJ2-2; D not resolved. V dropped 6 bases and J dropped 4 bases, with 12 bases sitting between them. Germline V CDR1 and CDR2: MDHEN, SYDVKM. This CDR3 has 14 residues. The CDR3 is CASRDSSGTGELFF. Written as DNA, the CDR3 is TGTGCCAGCAGAGACTCCTCGGGCACCGGGGAGCTGTTTTTT.

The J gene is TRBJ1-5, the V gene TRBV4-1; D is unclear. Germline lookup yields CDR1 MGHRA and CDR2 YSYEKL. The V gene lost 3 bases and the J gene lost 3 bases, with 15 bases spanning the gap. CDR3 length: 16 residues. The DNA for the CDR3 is TGCGCCAGCAGCCAGGGCCTCCTCGCTACCAATCAGCCCCAGCATTTT. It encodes CASSQGLLATNQPQHF.

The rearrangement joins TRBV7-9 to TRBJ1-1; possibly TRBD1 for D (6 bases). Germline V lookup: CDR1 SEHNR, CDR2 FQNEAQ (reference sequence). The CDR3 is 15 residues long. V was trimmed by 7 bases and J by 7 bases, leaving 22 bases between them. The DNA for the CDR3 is TGTGCCAGCAACGAACAAGGGGGGGCCTCCCTTGAAGCTTTCTTT. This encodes CASNEQGGASLEAFF. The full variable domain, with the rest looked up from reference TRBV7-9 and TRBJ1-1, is DTGVSQNPRHKITKRGQNVTFRCDPISEHNRLYWYRQTLGQGPEFLTYFQNEAQLEKSRLLSDRFSAERPKGSFSTLEIQRTEQGDSAMYLCASNEQGGASLEAFFGQGTRLTVV.

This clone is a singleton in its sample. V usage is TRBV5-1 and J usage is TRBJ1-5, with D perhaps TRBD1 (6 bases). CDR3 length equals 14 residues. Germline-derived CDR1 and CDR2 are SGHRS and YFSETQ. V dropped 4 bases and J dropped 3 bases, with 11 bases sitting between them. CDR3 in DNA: TGCGCCAGCAGCCGCACAGGGTTCAATCAGCCCCAGCATTTT. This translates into CASSRTGFNQPQHF.

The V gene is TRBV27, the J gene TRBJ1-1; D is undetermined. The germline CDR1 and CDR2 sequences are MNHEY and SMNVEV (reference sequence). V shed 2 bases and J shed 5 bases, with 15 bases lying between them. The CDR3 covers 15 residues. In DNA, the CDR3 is TGTGCCAGCAGTTTAAACTACCCACGAAGGACTGAAGCTTTCTTT. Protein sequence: CASSLNYPRRTEAFF.

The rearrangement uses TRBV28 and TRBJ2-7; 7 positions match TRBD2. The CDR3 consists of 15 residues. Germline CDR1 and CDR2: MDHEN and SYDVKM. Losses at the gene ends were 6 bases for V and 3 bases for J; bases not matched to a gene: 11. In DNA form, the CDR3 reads TGTGCCAGCAGCCCCGATCCGGGAGGAAACTACGAGCAGTACGTC. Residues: CASSPDPGGNYEQYV.

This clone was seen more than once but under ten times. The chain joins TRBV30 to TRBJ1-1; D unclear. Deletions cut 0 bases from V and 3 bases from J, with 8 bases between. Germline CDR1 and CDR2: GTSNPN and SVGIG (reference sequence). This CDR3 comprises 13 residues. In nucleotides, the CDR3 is TGTGCCTGGAGTGTATTATCCGACACTGAAGCTTTCTTT. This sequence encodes CAWSVLSDTEAFF. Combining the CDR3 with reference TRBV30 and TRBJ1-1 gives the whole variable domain SQTIHQWPATLVQPVGSPLSLECTVEGTSNPNLYWYRQAAGRGLQLLFYSVGIGQISSEVPQNLSASRPQDRQFILSSKKLLLSDSGFYLCAWSVLSDTEAFFGQGTRLTVV.